This T cell receptor (beta chain) was retrieved from a study of T cells in Graves' hyperthyroidism and ophthalmopathy. On the study more broadly: Peripheral blood collection took place at initial diagnosis, before any treatment.

The CDR3 spans 18 residues. Unmatched junction bases numbered 14, after V lost 9 bases and J lost 3 bases. Germline V gene lookup returns CDR1 KGHDR and CDR2 SFDVKD. Broader study findings: Blood also held most thyroid clonotypes expanded beyond 0.001. A model built on 13 V-J features separated ophthalmopathy from stable hyperthyroidism.

TCR beta CDR3 regions were amplified from RNA transcripts. The TCR CDR3 first-round RT-PCR relied on the HTBI primer set. TCRdb reprocessed the multiplex PCR reads via MiXCR and lists one record per CDR3 protein. The table lists around 250,000 distinct CDR3 sequences, around 26% of them singletons. This clonotype was counted ten times or more. Antigen specificity is unknown. The specimen was blood. The V and J genes are TRBV24-1 and TRBJ2-5; 14 nucleotides line up with TRBD2. This clonotype was obtained from a middle-aged woman with Graves' ophthalmopathy. For the CDR3, the DNA is TGTGCCACCCTCGTCGGGGGACTAGCGGGAGCAAGGGAAGAGACCCAGTACTTC. This translates into CATLVGGLAGAREETQYF.